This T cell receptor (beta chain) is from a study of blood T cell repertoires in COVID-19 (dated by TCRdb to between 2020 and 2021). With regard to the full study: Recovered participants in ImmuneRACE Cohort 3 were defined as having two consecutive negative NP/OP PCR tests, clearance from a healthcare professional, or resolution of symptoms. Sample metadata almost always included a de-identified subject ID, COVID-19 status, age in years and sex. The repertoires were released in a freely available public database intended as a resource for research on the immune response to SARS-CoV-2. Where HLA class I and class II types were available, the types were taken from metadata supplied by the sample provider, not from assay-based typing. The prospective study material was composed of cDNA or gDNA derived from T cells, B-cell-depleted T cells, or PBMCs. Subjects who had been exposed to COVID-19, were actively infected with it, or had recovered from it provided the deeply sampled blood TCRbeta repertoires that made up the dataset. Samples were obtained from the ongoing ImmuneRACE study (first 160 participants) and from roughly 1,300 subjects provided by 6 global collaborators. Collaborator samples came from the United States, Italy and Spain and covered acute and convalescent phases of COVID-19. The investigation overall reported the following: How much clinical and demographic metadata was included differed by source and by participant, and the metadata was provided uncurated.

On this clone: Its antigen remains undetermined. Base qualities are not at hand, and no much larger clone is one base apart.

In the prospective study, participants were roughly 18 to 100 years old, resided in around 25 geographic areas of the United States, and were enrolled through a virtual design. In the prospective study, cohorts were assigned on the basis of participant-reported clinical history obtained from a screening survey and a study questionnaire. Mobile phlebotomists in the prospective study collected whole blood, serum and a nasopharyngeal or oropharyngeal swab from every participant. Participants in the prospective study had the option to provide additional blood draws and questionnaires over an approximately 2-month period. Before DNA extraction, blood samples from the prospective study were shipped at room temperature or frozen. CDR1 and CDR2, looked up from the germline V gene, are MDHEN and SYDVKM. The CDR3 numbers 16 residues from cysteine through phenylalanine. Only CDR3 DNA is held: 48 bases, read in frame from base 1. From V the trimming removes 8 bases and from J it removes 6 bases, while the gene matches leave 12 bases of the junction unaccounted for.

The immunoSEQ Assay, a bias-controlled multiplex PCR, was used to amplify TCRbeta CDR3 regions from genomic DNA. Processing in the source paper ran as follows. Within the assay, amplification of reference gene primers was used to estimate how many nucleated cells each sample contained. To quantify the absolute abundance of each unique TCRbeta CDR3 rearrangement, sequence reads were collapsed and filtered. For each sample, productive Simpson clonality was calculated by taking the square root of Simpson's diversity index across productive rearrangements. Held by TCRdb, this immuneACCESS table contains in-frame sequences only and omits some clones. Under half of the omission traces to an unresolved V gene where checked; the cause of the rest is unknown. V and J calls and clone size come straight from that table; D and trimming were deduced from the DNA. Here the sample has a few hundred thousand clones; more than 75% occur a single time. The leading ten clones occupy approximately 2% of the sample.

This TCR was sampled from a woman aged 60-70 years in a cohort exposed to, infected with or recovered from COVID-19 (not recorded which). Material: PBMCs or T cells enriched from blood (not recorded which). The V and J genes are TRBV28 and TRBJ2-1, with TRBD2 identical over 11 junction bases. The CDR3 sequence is CASPPTSGSRGNEQFF. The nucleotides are TGTGCCAGCCCCCCAACTAGCGGGAGTCGGGGCAATGAGCAGTTCTTC.